This TCR beta chain was identified during a study of cytomegalovirus exposure and HLA in healthy donors. It was with 60 Vbeta and 13 Jbeta primers that the PCR ran. Here immunoSEQ multiplex PCR was the method, and the copy in TCRdb shows in-frame clones only, minus some. The data contain about 140,000 clones, about 80% of them singletons. The CDR3 runs to 18 residues. CDR1 and CDR2 (germline): LNHDA, SQIVND (reference sequence). The junction had 11 bases not matched to a gene; V was cut back by 0 bases and J by 6 bases. The V call is TRBV19, the J call TRBJ2-1; 10 bases match TRBD2. The sample consisted of PBMCs. The source of this sequence is a woman aged 40 to 55 in good health and CMV-seronegative. The CDR3 sequence: CASSIDWASGRKFNEQFF. The DNA for the CDR3 is TGTGCCAGTAGTATAGATTGGGCTAGCGGGAGAAAGTTCAATGAGCAGTTCTTC. Full variable domain (outside the CDR3, taken from reference TRBV19 and TRBJ2-1): DGGITQSPKYLFRKEGQNVTLSCEQNLNHDAMYWYRQDPGQGLRLIYYSQIVNDFQKGDIAEGYSVSREKKESFPLTVTSAQKNPTAFYLCASSIDWASGRKFNEQFFGPGTRLTVL.